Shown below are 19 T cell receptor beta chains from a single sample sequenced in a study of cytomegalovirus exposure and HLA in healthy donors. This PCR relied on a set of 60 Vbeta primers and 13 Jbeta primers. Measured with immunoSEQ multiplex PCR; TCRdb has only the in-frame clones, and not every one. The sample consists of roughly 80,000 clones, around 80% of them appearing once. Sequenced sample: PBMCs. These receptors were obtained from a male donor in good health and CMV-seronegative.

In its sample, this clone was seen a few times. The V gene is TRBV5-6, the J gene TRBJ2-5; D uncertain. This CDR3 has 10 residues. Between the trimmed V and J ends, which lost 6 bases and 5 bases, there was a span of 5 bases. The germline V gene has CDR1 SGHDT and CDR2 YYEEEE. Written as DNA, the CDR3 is TGTGCCAGCAATGGCGAGACCCAGTACTTC. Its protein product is CASNGETQYF.

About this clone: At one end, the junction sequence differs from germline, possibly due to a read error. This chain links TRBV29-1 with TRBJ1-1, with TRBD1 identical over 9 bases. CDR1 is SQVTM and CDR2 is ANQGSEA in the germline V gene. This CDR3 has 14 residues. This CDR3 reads CSGWTGDGNTGAFF. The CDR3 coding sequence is TGCAGCGGGTGGACAGGGGATGGGAACACTGGAGCTTTCTTT.

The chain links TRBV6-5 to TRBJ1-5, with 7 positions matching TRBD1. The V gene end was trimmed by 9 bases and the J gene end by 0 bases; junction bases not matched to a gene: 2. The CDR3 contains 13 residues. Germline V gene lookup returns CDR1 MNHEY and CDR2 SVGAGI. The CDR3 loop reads CASTGVSNQPQHF. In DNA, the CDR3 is TGTGCCAGTACAGGGGTTAGCAATCAGCCCCAGCATTTT.

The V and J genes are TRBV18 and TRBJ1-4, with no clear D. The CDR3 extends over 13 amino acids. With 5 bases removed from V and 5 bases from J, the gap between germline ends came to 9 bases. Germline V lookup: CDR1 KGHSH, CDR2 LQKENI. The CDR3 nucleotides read TGTGCCAGCTCAGCCGGGTTCAATGAAAAACTGTTTTTT. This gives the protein CASSAGFNEKLFF. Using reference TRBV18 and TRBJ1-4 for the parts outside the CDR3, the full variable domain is NAGVMQNPRHLVRRRGQEARLRCSPMKGHSHVYWYRQLPEEGLKFMVYLQKENIIDESGMPKERFSAEFPKEGPSILRIQQVVRGDSAAYFCASSAGFNEKLFFGSGTQLSVL.

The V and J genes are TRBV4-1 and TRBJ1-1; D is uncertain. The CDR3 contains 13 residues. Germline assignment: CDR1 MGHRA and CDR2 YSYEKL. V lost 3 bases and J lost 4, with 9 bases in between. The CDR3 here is CASSQASGTEAFF. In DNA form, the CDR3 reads TGCGCCAGCAGCCAGGCATCAGGCACTGAAGCTTTCTTT.

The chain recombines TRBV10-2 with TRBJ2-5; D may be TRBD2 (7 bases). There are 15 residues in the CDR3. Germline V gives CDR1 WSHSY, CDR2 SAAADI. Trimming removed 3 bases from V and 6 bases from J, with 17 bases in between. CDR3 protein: CASSENGGPGKTQYF. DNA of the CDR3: TGCGCCAGCAGTGAAAACGGGGGGCCTGGAAAGACCCAGTACTTC.

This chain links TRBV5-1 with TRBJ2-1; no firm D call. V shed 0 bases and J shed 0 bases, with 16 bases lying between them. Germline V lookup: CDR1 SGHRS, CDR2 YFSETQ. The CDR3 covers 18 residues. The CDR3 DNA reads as TGCGCCAGCAGCTTGGTCTCCACAGTAAGTTTCTCCTACAATGAGCAGTTCTTC. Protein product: CASSLVSTVSFSYNEQFF.

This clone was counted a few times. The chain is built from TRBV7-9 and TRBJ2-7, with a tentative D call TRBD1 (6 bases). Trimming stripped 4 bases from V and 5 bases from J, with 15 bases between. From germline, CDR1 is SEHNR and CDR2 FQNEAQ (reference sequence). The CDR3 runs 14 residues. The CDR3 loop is CASSSTQGSDEQYF. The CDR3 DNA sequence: TGTGCCAGCAGCTCGACACAGGGTAGCGACGAGCAGTACTTC.

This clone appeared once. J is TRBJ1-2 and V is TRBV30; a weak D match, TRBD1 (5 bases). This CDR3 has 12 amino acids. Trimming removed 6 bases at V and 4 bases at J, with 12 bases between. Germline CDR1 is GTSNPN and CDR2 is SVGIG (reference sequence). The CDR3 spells CACTGTGYGYTF. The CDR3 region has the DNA TGTGCCTGCACAGGAACCGGCTATGGCTACACCTTC.

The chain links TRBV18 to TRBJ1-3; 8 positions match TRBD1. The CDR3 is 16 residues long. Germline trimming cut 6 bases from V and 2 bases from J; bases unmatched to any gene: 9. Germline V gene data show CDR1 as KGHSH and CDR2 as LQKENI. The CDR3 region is CASSLDRGQAGNTIYF. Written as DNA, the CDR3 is TGTGCCAGCTCTCTTGACAGGGGTCAAGCTGGAAACACCATATATTTT.

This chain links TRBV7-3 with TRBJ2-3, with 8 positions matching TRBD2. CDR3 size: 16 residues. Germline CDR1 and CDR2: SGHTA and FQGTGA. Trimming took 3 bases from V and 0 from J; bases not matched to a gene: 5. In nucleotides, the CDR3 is TGTGCCAGCAGCTTGTCGGGAGGGTCTAGCACAGATACGCAGTATTTT. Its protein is CASSLSGGSSTDTQYF.

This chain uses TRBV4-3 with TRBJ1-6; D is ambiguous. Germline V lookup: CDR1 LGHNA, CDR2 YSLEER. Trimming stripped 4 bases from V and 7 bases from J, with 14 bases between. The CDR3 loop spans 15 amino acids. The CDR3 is CASSLDALANSPLHF. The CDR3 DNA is TGCGCCAGCAGCCTAGACGCTCTGGCAAATTCACCCCTCCACTTT.

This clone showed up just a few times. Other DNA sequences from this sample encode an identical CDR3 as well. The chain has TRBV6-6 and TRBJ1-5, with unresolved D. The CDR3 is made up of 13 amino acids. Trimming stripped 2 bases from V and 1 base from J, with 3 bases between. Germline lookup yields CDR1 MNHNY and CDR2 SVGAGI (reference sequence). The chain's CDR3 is CASSYQSNQPQHF. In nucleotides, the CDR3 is TGTGCCAGCAGTTACCAGAGCAATCAGCCCCAGCATTTT.

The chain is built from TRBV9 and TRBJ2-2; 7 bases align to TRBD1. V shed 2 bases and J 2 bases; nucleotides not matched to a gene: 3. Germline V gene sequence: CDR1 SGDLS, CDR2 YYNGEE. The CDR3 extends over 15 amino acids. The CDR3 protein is CASSVGQVNTGELFF. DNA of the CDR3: TGTGCCAGCAGCGTTGGACAGGTTAACACCGGGGAGCTGTTTTTT.

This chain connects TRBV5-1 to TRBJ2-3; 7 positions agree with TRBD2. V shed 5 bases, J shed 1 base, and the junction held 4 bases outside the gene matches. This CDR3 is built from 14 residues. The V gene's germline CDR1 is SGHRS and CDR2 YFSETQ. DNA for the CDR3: TGCGCCAGCAGGGATACTAGCGGCACAGATACGCAGTATTTT. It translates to CASRDTSGTDTQYF. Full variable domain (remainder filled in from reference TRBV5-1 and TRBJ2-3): KAGVTQTPRYLIKTRGQQVTLSCSPISGHRSVSWYQQTPGQGLQFLFEYFSETQRNKGNFPGRFSGRQFSNSRSEMNVSTLELGDSALYLCASRDTSGTDTQYFGPGTRLTVL.

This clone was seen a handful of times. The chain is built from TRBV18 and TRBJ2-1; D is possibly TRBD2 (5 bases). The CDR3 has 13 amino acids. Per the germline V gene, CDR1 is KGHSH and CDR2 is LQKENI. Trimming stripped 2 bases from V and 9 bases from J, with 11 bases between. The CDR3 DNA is TGTGCCAGCTCACCAGTCGGGGTGGGTGAGCAGTTCTTC. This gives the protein CASSPVGVGEQFF.

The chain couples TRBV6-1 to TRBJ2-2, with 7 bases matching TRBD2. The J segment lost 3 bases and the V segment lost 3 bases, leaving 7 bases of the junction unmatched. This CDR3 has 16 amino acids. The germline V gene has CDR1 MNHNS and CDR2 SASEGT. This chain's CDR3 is CASSERGILDTGELFF. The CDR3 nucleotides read TGTGCCAGCAGTGAGCGGGGGATTCTCGACACCGGGGAGCTGTTTTTT.

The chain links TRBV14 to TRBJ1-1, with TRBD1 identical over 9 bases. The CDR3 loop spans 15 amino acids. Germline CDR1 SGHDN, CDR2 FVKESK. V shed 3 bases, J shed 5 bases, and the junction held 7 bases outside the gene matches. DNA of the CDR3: TGTGCCAGCAGCCACTACAGGGGGCTGAGAACTGAAGCTTTCTTT. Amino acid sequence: CASSHYRGLRTEAFF. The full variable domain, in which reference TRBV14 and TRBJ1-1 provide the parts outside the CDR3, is EAGVTQFPSHSVIEKGQTVTLRCDPISGHDNLYWYRRVMGKEIKFLLHFVKESKQDESGMPNNRFLAERTGGTYSTLKVQPAELEDSGVYFCASSHYRGLRTEAFFGQGTRLTVV.

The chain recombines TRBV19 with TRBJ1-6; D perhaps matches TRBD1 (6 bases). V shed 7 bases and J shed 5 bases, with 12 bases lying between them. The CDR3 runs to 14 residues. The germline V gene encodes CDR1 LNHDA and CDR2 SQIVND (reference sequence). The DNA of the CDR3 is TGTGCCAGTAAACAGGGATCGGATAATTCACCCCTCCACTTT. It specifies CASKQGSDNSPLHF.